Listed below are T cell receptor beta chains from one sample, sequenced in a study of beta chain features in type 1 diabetes. The assay was immunoSEQ multiplex PCR, and TCRdb's table has in-frame clones only and misses some. This sample has 350,000 to 450,000 clones; about 14% occur once, and the top ten carry less than 0.04%. Material for sequencing was naive CD4+ T cells from blood. These receptors came from a young man in good health. CDR3s include the opening cysteine and the closing phenylalanine or tryptophan. D genes are given only for firm matches. Size is omitted from some rows. Given values are once, few, many or a class for expanded clones.

j_call clone_size v_call d_call cdr3_aa cdr3_nt
TRBJ1-2 NA TRBV7-9 NA CASSPPGPYGYTF TGTGCCAGCAGCCCACCGGGCCCATATGGCTACACCTTC
TRBJ1-2 few TRBV7-9 NA CASSLANPGLRGYTF TGTGCCAGCAGCTTAGCTAACCCGGGACTTCGTGGCTACACCTTC
TRBJ2-6 NA TRBV29-1 NA CSVEDTGAGSSGANVLTF TGCAGCGTTGAAGATACCGGGGCAGGGAGCTCTGGGGCCAACGTCCTGACTTTC
TRBJ2-3 NA TRBV18 TRBD1 CAGSPSRDRADTQYF TGTGCCGGCTCACCATCCCGGGACAGGGCAGATACGCAGTATTTT
TRBJ2-1 few TRBV4-1 NA CASSQDPGQPLNEQFF TGCGCCAGCAGCCAAGACCCAGGGCAACCCCTCAATGAGCAGTTCTTC
TRBJ2-3 NA TRBV27 TRBD1 CASRRGTGPHTSTDTQYF TGTGCCAGCAGAAGGGGGACAGGGCCTCATACTAGCACAGATACGCAGTATTTT
TRBJ1-1 NA TRBV13 NA CASSLAGSRNTEAFF TGTGCCAGCAGCTTAGCTGGGAGTAGGAACACTGAAGCTTTCTTT
TRBJ2-6 many TRBV9 NA CASSVEQAGANVLTF TGTGCCAGCAGCGTAGAACAGGCTGGGGCCAACGTCCTGACTTTC
TRBJ1-5 NA TRBV7-2 NA CASSLVDQPQHF TGTGCCAGCAGCTTGGTCGATCAGCCCCAGCATTTT
TRBJ2-1 NA TRBV6-9 TRBD2 CASRSPLAGGGDEQFF TGTGCCAGCAGGTCCCCATTGGCGGGAGGAGGCGATGAGCAGTTCTTC
TRBJ2-3 few TRBV29-1 NA CSAAPSTEYSTDTQYF TGCAGCGCTGCCCCGTCGACGGAGTATAGCACAGATACGCAGTATTTT
TRBJ2-3 few TRBV5-1 NA CASSLALLVGSTDTQYF TGCGCCAGCAGCTTGGCCCTTCTAGTGGGGAGCACAGATACGCAGTATTTT
TRBJ1-1 few TRBV7-2 NA CASSRIGESTEAFF TGTGCCAGCAGTCGAATCGGGGAGAGCACTGAAGCTTTCTTT
TRBJ2-1 NA TRBV6-5 TRBD2 CAAWSGGGSYNEQFF TGTGCCGCTTGGTCGGGAGGGGGTTCCTACAATGAGCAGTTCTTC
TRBJ1-2 NA TRBV29-1 TRBD1 CSVGGQGANYGYTF TGCAGCGTTGGAGGTCAGGGGGCTAACTATGGCTACACCTTC
TRBJ1-2 few TRBV7-9 NA CASSFKGKDYGYTF TGTGCCAGCAGCTTTAAGGGAAAGGACTATGGCTACACCTTC
TRBJ2-5 many TRBV30 NA CAWSAVWTQYF TGTGCCTGGAGTGCTGTGTGGACCCAGTACTTC
TRBJ1-2 few TRBV7-2 NA CASTTGTAGSGYTF TGTGCCAGCACCACCGGTACGGCGGGATCTGGCTACACCTTC
TRBJ1-1 few TRBV9 TRBD1 CASGRTGQVTEAFF TGTGCCAGCGGAAGGACAGGGCAGGTCACTGAAGCTTTCTTT
TRBJ2-1 NA TRBV1 NA CTSSQLYRVSYNEQFF TGCACCAGCAGCCAGTTGTATAGAGTCTCCTACAATGAGCAGTTCTTC